These 29 T cell receptor beta chains share one sample of origin, sequenced in a study of neurological immune-mediated disorders. TCRdb recomputed calls from the 5' RACE reads with MiXCR, one row per CDR3 protein. Of approximately 59,000 distinct CDR3 sequences listed, around 5% are singletons. Sequencing was carried out using PBMCs. Receptors were obtained from a human donor with multiple sclerosis. The donor label of this sample is uncertain.

This clonotype was picked up many times. V is TRBV7-2 and J is TRBJ1-5; TRBD1 aligns across 7 bases. CDR3 length equals 17 residues. Germline loops: CDR1 SGHTA, CDR2 FQGNSA. Losses at the gene ends were 3 bases for V and 4 bases for J; bases not matched to a gene: 12. CDR3 nucleotides: TGTGCCAGCAGCTTTGGGGGGGCAGGGGGGTTAAATCAGCCCCAGCATTTT. Protein product: CASSFGGAGGLNQPQHF. The entire variable domain, with the rest obtained from reference TRBV7-2 and TRBJ1-5, is as follows: GAGVSQSPSNKVTEKGKDVELRCDPISGHTALYWYRQSLGQGLEFLIYFQGNSAPDKSGLPSDRFSAERTGGSVSTLTIQRTQQEDSAVYLCASSFGGAGGLNQPQHFGDGTRLSIL.

This clonotype was picked up many times. The chain joins TRBV5-1 to TRBJ2-3, with D possibly matching TRBD2 (7 bases). This CDR3 has 14 amino acids. The germline CDR1 and CDR2 sequences are SGHRS and YFSETQ. V shed 4 bases and J shed 6 bases, with 15 bases lying between them. The CDR3 bases are TGCGCCAGCAGCCCCGGACTAGGGGGGGATACGCAGTATTTT. Its protein product is CASSPGLGGDTQYF.

In this sample, this clonotype turned up many times. J is TRBJ1-6 and V is TRBV20-1, with D perhaps matching TRBD1 (6 bases). V lost 1 base and J lost 4, with 11 bases in between. Germline lookup yields CDR1 DFQATT and CDR2 SNEGSKA (reference sequence). This CDR3 comprises 15 residues. The CDR3 protein is CSARGRQGYNSPLHF. In DNA form, the CDR3 reads TGCAGTGCTAGAGGTCGGCAGGGGTATAATTCACCCCTCCACTTT.

This clonotype was recorded many times. The rearrangement uses TRBV5-1 and TRBJ2-5; possibly TRBD1 for D (6 bases). V lost 3 bases to trimming and J lost 3 bases, with 15 bases between them. CDR3 length: 15 amino acids. Germline values: CDR1 SGHRS, CDR2 YFSETQ. CDR3 residues: CASSSLGTKEETQYF. CDR3 nucleotide sequence: TGCGCCAGCAGCTCGCTCGGGACAAAAGAAGAGACCCAGTACTTC.

This clonotype was observed many times. The chain links TRBV4-2 to TRBJ2-7, with 11 bases that match TRBD2. The V and J ends lost 1 base and 2 bases, in that order; junction bases with no gene match: 1. The CDR3 has 15 amino acids. The germline V gene encodes CDR1 LGHNA and CDR2 YNFKEQ. The CDR3 DNA reads as TGTGCCAGCAGCCAAGTAGCGGGGGGGCCCTACGAGCAGTACTTC. Amino acid sequence: CASSQVAGGPYEQYF.

This clonotype was seen at least ten times. The chain employs TRBV5-1 and TRBJ2-5, with TRBD2 identical over 11 bases. After removal of 2 bases from V and 5 bases from J, the junction contained 8 bases not matched to a gene. Germline CDR1 is SGHRS and CDR2 is YFSETQ. This CDR3 region has 16 residues. CDR3 sequence reads: CASSFASGGPGETQYF. The CDR3 coding sequence is TGCGCCAGCAGCTTTGCTAGCGGGGGGCCCGGCGAGACCCAGTACTTC.

The sample holds many counts of this clonotype. V gene TRBV5-1 combines with J gene TRBJ2-3; D gene uncertain. This CDR3 region has 13 residues. Trimming cost V 5 bases and J 0 bases, with 7 bases left between them. Germline values: CDR1 SGHRS, CDR2 YFSETQ. CDR3 bases: TGCGCCAGCAGTCCTTCGAGCACAGATACGCAGTATTTT. Translated: CASSPSSTDTQYF. The whole variable domain, filled in from reference TRBV5-1 and TRBJ2-3, reads KAGVTQTPRYLIKTRGQQVTLSCSPISGHRSVSWYQQTPGQGLQFLFEYFSETQRNKGNFPGRFSGRQFSNSRSEMNVSTLELGDSALYLCASSPSSTDTQYFGPGTRLTVL.

This clonotype was detected many times. The rearrangement uses TRBV10-3 and TRBJ2-7; D possibly corresponds to TRBD1 (5 bases). CDR3 length: 12 residues. Per the germline V gene, CDR1 is ENHRY and CDR2 is SYGVKD. The germline V and J ends were trimmed by 10 bases and 5 bases, with 15 bases remaining between them. DNA for the CDR3: TGTGCCACATCATTACCAGGGCACGAGCAGTACTTC. This codes for CATSLPGHEQYF.

The chain combines TRBV5-1 with TRBJ2-1, with 7 bases lining up with TRBD1. The germline gives CDR1 SGHRS, CDR2 YFSETQ. There are 14 residues in the CDR3. The V and J ends lost 3 bases and 6 bases, in that order; junction bases with no gene match: 6. CDR3 nucleotides: TGCGCCAGCAGCTCCCCCTCAGGGGGCAATGAGCAGTTCTTC. This codes for CASSSPSGGNEQFF.

At least ten counts were recorded for this clonotype. The chain combines TRBV24-1 with TRBJ2-3; D is perhaps TRBD2 (6 bases). The CDR3 has 16 residues. With 5 bases removed from V and 6 bases from J, the gap between germline ends came to 20 bases. Per the germline V gene, CDR1 is KGHDR and CDR2 is SFDVKD. In nucleotides, the CDR3 is TGTGCCACCAGTGGGCCCGGGACTGGAGATGCGGATACGCAGTATTTT. Protein sequence: CATSGPGTGDADTQYF.

The chain employs TRBV24-1 and TRBJ2-3, with 9 bases aligning to TRBD2. The CDR3 runs 16 residues. V shed 3 bases, J shed 3 bases, and the junction held 6 bases outside the gene matches. CDR1 KGHDR and CDR2 SFDVKD come from the germline V gene. The chain's CDR3 is CATSDGAGGTTDTQYF. CDR3 nucleotide sequence: TGTGCCACCAGTGATGGGGCGGGGGGGACGACAGATACGCAGTATTTT.

The table lists this clonotype with many counts. The chain has TRBV9 and TRBJ1-2; D is ambiguous. The CDR3 totals 12 residues. CDR1 and CDR2 from the germline V gene are SGDLS and YYNGEE. Trimming removed 4 bases from V and 8 bases from J, with 12 bases in between. The CDR3 DNA is TGTGCCAGCAGCCTAGAGGGTGACGGCTACACCTTC. The encoded protein is CASSLEGDGYTF.

This clonotype was counted many times. V and J are TRBV7-9 and TRBJ2-3, with 9 positions matching TRBD2. The CDR3 loop spans 17 amino acids. Trimming took 1 base from V and 2 from J; bases not matched to a gene: 7. In germline, CDR1 is SEHNR, CDR2 FQNEAQ (reference sequence). CDR3 sequence (DNA): TGTGCCAGCAGCTTAGTCCTGACTAGCGGTGACACAGATACGCAGTATTTT. It codes for CASSLVLTSGDTDTQYF.

This clonotype was observed many times. J is TRBJ1-1 and V is TRBV7-9; 7 nucleotides agree with TRBD1. CDR1 is SEHNR and CDR2 is FQNEAQ in the germline V gene (reference sequence). This CDR3 spans 14 amino acids. Losses at the gene ends were 5 bases for V and 0 bases for J; bases not matched to a gene: 3. CDR3 nucleotide sequence: TGTGCCAGCAGCGACAGGGTCATGAACACTGAAGCTTTCTTT. Its translation is CASSDRVMNTEAFF.

This clonotype was counted many times. The chain has TRBV20-1 and TRBJ1-2; D unclear. This CDR3 is 14 amino acids long. V lost 3 bases, J lost 4 bases, and 15 bases lay in between. Germline V gene data show CDR1 as DFQATT and CDR2 as SNEGSKA (reference sequence). The DNA for the CDR3 is TGCAGTGCTAGTCGGTTGCGGCAGACCTATGGCTACACCTTC. This gives the protein CSASRLRQTYGYTF.

This clonotype showed up many times. The V gene is TRBV5-1, the J gene TRBJ1-2; a weak D match, TRBD1 (5 bases). V was clipped by 4 bases and J by 3 bases, with 19 bases between them. The CDR3 is 16 residues long. CDR1 and CDR2 (germline): SGHRS, YFSETQ. This chain's CDR3 is CASSLNRGEIDYGYTF. CDR3 coding DNA: TGCGCCAGCAGCCTCAACCGGGGCGAGATAGACTATGGCTACACCTTC.

This CDR3 reads CSARERVWDTEAFF. CDR3 nucleotides: TGCAGTGCTAGAGAACGGGTTTGGGACACTGAAGCTTTCTTT. This chain connects TRBV20-1 to TRBJ1-1, with no clear D. The germline CDR1 and CDR2 sequences are DFQATT and SNEGSKA (reference sequence). Trimming cost V 0 bases and J 3 bases, with 11 bases left between them. The length of the CDR3 is 14 residues.

This clonotype appeared many times. The gene calls are TRBV15 and TRBJ2-7; 7 bases line up with TRBD2. The CDR3 extends over 15 amino acids. J was trimmed by 2 bases and V by 3 bases; bases with no gene match: 7. Germline CDR1 and CDR2: LNHNV and YYDKDF (reference sequence). Here the CDR3 DNA reads TGTGCCACCAGCAGTGGAGCGGGGCCGGCCTACGAGCAGTACTTC. The encoded protein is CATSSGAGPAYEQYF.

This clonotype was detected many times. The chain couples TRBV15 to TRBJ1-5; no definite D call. The CDR3 is made up of 16 amino acids. The germline gives CDR1 LNHNV, CDR2 YYDKDF (reference sequence). V was shortened by 3 bases and J by 4 bases, with 16 bases between the two germline ends. For the CDR3, the DNA is TGTGCCACCAGCAGCCAGGAAGGGAGGATGAATCAGCCCCAGCATTTT. Protein product: CATSSQEGRMNQPQHF.

This clonotype was seen repeatedly, ten times or more. The chain couples TRBV20-1 to TRBJ1-5; D gene unclear. Trimming pared 2 bases from V and 6 bases from J, leaving 14 bases between. This CDR3 spans 14 amino acids. CDR1 DFQATT and CDR2 SNEGSKA come from the germline V gene (reference sequence). CDR3 nucleotides: TGCAGTGCTAGATCGGGAGGTGGTAGTCAGCCCCAGCATTTT. This gives the protein CSARSGGGSQPQHF.

This clonotype was seen ten or more times. The rearrangement links TRBV5-1 to TRBJ2-3; TRBD2 matches at 7 bases. J gave up 5 bases and V 2 bases, and 11 bases lay outside the gene matches. The CDR3 contains 16 residues. The germline V gene encodes CDR1 SGHRS and CDR2 YFSETQ. The CDR3 DNA sequence: TGCGCCAGCAGCTTCTCTCTCTCGGGGGGATTAGATACGCAGTATTTT. It codes for CASSFSLSGGLDTQYF. Variable domain in full (rest from reference TRBV5-1 and TRBJ2-3): KAGVTQTPRYLIKTRGQQVTLSCSPISGHRSVSWYQQTPGQGLQFLFEYFSETQRNKGNFPGRFSGRQFSNSRSEMNVSTLELGDSALYLCASSFSLSGGLDTQYFGPGTRLTVL.

This clonotype appeared many times. This sequence joins TRBV6-2 or TRBV6-3 and TRBJ1-5; tentative D call: TRBD1 (5 bases). Trimming stripped 5 bases from V and 6 bases from J, with 17 bases between. The CDR3 loop spans 15 amino acids. The V gene's germline CDR1 is MNHEY and CDR2 SVGEGT. CDR3 in DNA: TGTGCCAGCAGTCCTGGGGCCAGGGCCCGTCAGCCCCAGCATTTT. It is translated as CASSPGARARQPQHF.

This clonotype was observed at least ten times. This chain connects TRBV5-1 to TRBJ2-5, with D possibly matching TRBD2 (6 bases). Trimming cost V 4 bases and J 0 bases, with 13 bases left between them. Germline assignment: CDR1 SGHRS and CDR2 YFSETQ. This CDR3 region has 15 residues. DNA of the CDR3: TGCGCCAGCAGCGTTAGCGGAGTGAACCAAGAGACCCAGTACTTC. It specifies CASSVSGVNQETQYF.

In its sample, this clonotype was seen many times. V usage is TRBV4-1 and J usage is TRBJ1-6; tentative D call: TRBD1 (6 bases). The CDR3 runs 15 residues. Germline V gene data show CDR1 as MGHRA and CDR2 as YSYEKL. Trimming removed 2 bases at V and 5 bases at J, with 10 bases between. Here the CDR3 reads CASSQRQVNNSPLHF. For the CDR3, the DNA is TGCGCCAGCAGCCAACGACAGGTTAATAATTCACCCCTCCACTTT.

This clonotype occurred many times. The chain links TRBV5-1 to TRBJ2-1; either TRBD1 or TRBD2 may supply D (5 bases each). The CDR3 extends over 16 amino acids. In germline, CDR1 is SGHRS, CDR2 YFSETQ. The V and J ends lost 6 bases and 6 bases respectively, with 22 bases between them. CDR3: CASTRRDPVGVNEQFF. The CDR3 DNA reads as TGCGCCAGCACAAGAAGGGACCCGGTCGGGGTCAATGAGCAGTTCTTC.

In its sample, this clonotype was seen many times. The genes are TRBV20-1 and TRBJ2-1; TRBD1 agrees at 7 bases. Trimming cost V 3 bases and J 6 bases; bases outside gene matches: 5. The CDR3 sequence is 13 residues long. From germline, CDR1 is DFQATT and CDR2 SNEGSKA (reference sequence). Here the CDR3 reads CSARTPGGNEQFF. CDR3 DNA sequence: TGCAGTGCTAGGACGCCAGGGGGCAATGAGCAGTTCTTC.

This clonotype was detected many times. The chain is built from TRBV6-4 and TRBJ2-3; maybe TRBD1 (5 bases). The CDR3 is 14 residues long. Per the germline V gene, CDR1 is MRHNA and CDR2 is SNTAGT. V gave up 8 bases and J gave up 2 bases, with 14 bases separating them. In DNA, the CDR3 is TGTGCCAGCGGGCAGGGATCGTCCACAGATACGCAGTATTTT. Its protein is CASGQGSSTDTQYF.

This clonotype was counted at least ten times. CDR3 in amino acids: CSAGAYMGEKLFF. The CDR3 DNA reads TGCAGCGCCGGGGCCTATATGGGGGAAAAACTGTTTTTT. V and J are TRBV29-1 and TRBJ1-4, with D possibly matching TRBD1 (5 bases). The V gene lost 7 bases and the J gene lost 8 bases, with 17 bases spanning the gap. The CDR3 sequence is 13 residues long. Germline-derived CDR1 and CDR2 are SQVTM and ANQGSEA.

The table lists this clonotype with many counts. The rearrangement joins TRBV20-1 to TRBJ2-3; possibly TRBD2 for D (6 bases). Germline loops: CDR1 DFQATT, CDR2 SNEGSKA (reference sequence). This CDR3 contains 15 residues. Trimming cost V 0 bases and J 0 bases, with 10 bases left between them. DNA for the CDR3: TGCAGTGCTAGAGATCGTGGGGGGAGCACAGATACGCAGTATTTT. Translating gives CSARDRGGSTDTQYF.